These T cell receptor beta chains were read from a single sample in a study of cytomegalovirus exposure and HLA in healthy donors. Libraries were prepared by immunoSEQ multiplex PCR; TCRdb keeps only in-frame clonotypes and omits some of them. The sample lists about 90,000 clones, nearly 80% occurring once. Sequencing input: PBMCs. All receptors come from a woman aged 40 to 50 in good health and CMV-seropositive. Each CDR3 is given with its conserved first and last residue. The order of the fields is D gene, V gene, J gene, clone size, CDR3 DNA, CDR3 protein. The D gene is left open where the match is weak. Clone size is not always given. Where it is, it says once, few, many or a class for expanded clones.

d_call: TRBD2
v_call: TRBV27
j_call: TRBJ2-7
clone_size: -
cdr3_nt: TGTGCCAGCAGTCCGGGGGGTCCAGGCTCCTACGAGCAGTACTTC
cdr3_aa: CASSPGGPGSYEQYF

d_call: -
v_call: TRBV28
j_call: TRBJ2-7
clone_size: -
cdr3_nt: TGTGCCAGCAGTTATTTCGGACTTTCCTACGAGCAGTACTTC
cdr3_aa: CASSYFGLSYEQYF

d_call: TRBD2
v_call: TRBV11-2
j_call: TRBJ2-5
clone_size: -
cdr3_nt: TGTGCCAGCAGCTTAGATCGGGCGGGAGGGCCGGGTTTGTACTTC
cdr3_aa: CASSLDRAGGPGLYF

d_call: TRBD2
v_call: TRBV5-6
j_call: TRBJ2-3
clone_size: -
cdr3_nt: TGTGCCAGCAGCTTTTTGGGGGACTACGACACAGATACGCAGTATTTT
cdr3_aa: CASSFLGDYDTDTQYF

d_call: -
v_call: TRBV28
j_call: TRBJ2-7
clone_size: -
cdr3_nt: TGTGCCAGTCAGGGGGGCCCCTACGAGCAGTACTTC
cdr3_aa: CASQGGPYEQYF

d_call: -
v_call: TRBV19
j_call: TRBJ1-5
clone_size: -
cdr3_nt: TGTGCCAGTAGTATAGATCTAGGGAGGGACAATCAGCCCCAGCATTTT
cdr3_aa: CASSIDLGRDNQPQHF

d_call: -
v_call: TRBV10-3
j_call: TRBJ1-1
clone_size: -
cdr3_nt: TGTGCCATCCGGGACAAGAACACTGAAGCTTTCTTT
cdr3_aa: CAIRDKNTEAFF

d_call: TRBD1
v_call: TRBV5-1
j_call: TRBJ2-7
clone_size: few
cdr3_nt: TGCGCCAGCAGCCCGGACAGGGGCAGAGTCTACGAGCAGTACTTC
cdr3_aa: CASSPDRGRVYEQYF

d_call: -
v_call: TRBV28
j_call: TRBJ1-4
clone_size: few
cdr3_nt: TGTGCCAGCAGCCAGGGGACACACGGTGAAAAACTGTTTTTT
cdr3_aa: CASSQGTHGEKLFF

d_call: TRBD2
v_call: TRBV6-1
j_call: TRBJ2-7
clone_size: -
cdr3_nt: TGTGCCAGCAGTGAAGCGCTCCCGGGAGGGTTTCCCTACGAGCAGTACTTC
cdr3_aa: CASSEALPGGFPYEQYF

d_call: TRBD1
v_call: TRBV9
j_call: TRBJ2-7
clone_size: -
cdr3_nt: TGTGCCAGCAGGCCTGGGACAGGGTCGAACGAGCAGTACTTC
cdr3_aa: CASRPGTGSNEQYF

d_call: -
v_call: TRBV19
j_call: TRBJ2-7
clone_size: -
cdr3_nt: TGTGCCAGTAGTATCGGCCAGGCGTCCTACGAGCAGTACTTC
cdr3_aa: CASSIGQASYEQYF

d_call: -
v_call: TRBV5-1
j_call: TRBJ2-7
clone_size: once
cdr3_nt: TGCGCCAGCAGCTTGGAAGACACCTCCCACGAGCAGTACTTC
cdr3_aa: CASSLEDTSHEQYF

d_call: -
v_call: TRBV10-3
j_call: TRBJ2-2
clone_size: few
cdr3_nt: TGTGCCATCGGACAGCTGAACACCGGGGAGCTGTTTTTT
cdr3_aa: CAIGQLNTGELFF

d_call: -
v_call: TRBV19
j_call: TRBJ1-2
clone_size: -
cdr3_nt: TGTGCCAGTAGGTCGGACTATGGCTACACCTTC
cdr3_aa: CASRSDYGYTF

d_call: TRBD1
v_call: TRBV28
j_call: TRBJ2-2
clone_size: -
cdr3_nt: TGTGCCAGCAGGAGACCTGGGACAGGGGTTTCAGGGGAGCTGTTTTTT
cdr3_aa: CASRRPGTGVSGELFF

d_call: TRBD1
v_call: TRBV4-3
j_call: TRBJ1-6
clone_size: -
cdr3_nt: TGCGCCAGCAGCCAAAACGTCCCGGGACAGGGTTGGAATTCACCCCTCCACTTT
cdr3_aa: CASSQNVPGQGWNSPLHF

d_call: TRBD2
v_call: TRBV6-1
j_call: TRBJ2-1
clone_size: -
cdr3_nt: TGTGCCAGCAGTGAAGCGCTTCAGGGACTAGGGGGATCGGAGCAGTTCTTC
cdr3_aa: CASSEALQGLGGSEQFF

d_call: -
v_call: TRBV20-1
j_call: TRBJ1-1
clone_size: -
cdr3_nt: TGCAGTACCAGTGGTCCTGAAGCTTTCTTT
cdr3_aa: CSTSGPEAFF

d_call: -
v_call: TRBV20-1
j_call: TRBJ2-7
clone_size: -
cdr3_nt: TGCAGTGCTCTCGGGGTATACGAGCAGTACTTC
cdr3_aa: CSALGVYEQYF